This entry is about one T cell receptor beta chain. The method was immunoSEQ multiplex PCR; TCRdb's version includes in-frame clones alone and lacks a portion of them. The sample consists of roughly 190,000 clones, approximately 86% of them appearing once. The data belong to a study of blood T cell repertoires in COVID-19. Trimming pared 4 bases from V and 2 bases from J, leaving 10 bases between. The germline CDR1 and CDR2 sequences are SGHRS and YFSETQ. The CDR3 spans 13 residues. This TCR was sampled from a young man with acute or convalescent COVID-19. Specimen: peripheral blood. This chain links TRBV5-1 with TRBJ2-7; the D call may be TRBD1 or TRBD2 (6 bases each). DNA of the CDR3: TGCGCCAGCAGCGTGGGGGGCGCCTACGAGCAGTACTTC. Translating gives CASSVGGAYEQYF.